These T cell receptor beta chains were read from a single sample in a study of siplizumab effects on memory and regulatory T cells. TCRdb keeps only in-frame clones here, not all; method: immunoSEQ multiplex PCR. This table holds 45,000 to 50,000 clones, less than 90% found once. The material sequenced was naive CD8+ T cells sorted from blood. The receptors come from a human donor in good health. The CDR3 runs from the conserved cysteine through the conserved F or W. D genes are given only for firm matches. Clone size, where shown, is once, few, many, or a class for clones that have expanded.

>NA|TRBJ1-2|TRBV5-1|NA
TGCGCCAGCAGCTTGTCGGCGGAGAACCTTAACTATGGCTACACCTTC
CASSLSAENLNYGYTF
>TRBD2|TRBJ2-3|TRBV5-4|NA
TGTGCCAGCAGCGATCAACAAGCGGGGGGACCCACAGATACGCAGTATTTT
CASSDQQAGGPTDTQYF
>NA|TRBJ1-3|TRBV2|NA
TGTGCCAGCAGTCCTCCGGGAACGCTTTCTCCTGGAAACACCATATATTTT
CASSPPGTLSPGNTIYF
>NA|TRBJ2-1|TRBV6-6|NA
TGTGCCAGCAATATGGCTTCCCAAAGCTCCTACAATGAGCAGTTCTTC
CASNMASQSSYNEQFF
>NA|TRBJ1-5|TRBV4-1|few
TGCGCCAGCAGCCAAACGGGGGATAGCAATCAGCCCCAGCATTTT
CASSQTGDSNQPQHF
>NA|TRBJ2-7|TRBV2|few
TGTGCCAGCCCGTCCATCGTGCGGGGCTACGAGCAGTACTTC
CASPSIVRGYEQYF
>NA|TRBJ1-1|TRBV6-1|NA
TGTGCCAGCAGCCTATCCACTACAGGGTTCACTGAAGCTTTCTTT
CASSLSTTGFTEAFF
>TRBD2|TRBJ2-7|TRBV19|NA
TGTGCCACTCGGTTCGGGGGGTCCCACGAGCAGTACTTC
CATRFGGSHEQYF
>TRBD2|TRBJ2-3|TRBV4-1|NA
TGCGCCAGCAGCCAAGTTATAGACGGGAGGGTAGGAGATACGCAGTATTTT
CASSQVIDGRVGDTQYF
>TRBD1|TRBJ2-7|TRBV19|few
TGTGCCAGTAGTATCGGACAGGCCTACGAGCAGTACTTC
CASSIGQAYEQYF
>NA|TRBJ2-1|TRBV4-2|NA
TGTGCCAGCAGCCCAACAGGGACTACGATCTACAATGAGCAGTTCTTC
CASSPTGTTIYNEQFF
>TRBD2|TRBJ2-7|TRBV25-1|once
TGTGCCAGCCAGTTGGTGGCTAGCGGGGGTAGGTCCTACGAGCAGTACTTC
CASQLVASGGRSYEQYF
>NA|TRBJ2-7|TRBV10-3|NA
TGTGCCATCAGTGAGTCAGATTACGGCTACGAGCAGTACTTC
CAISESDYGYEQYF
>NA|TRBJ2-7|TRBV9|NA
TGTGCCAGCAGCGCTAGGGTCGGGTCTCACGAGCAGTACTTC
CASSARVGSHEQYF
>NA|TRBJ2-5|TRBV5-6|NA
TGTGCCAGCAGCTTAAAAGAGACCCAGTACTTC
CASSLKETQYF
>NA|TRBJ1-5|TRBV7-8|NA
TGTGCCAGCAGCTTAGTCGATAGCAATCAGCCCCAGCATTTT
CASSLVDSNQPQHF
>NA|TRBJ2-5|TRBV9|NA
TGTGCCAGCAGCGAGGACCAGGCGACTTCTCAAGAGACCCAGTACTTC
CASSEDQATSQETQYF
>TRBD2|TRBJ2-5|TRBV4-1|NA
TGCGCCAGCAGCCCCGACGGCGGGGGGTTCCTCCAAGAGACCCAGTACTTC
CASSPDGGGFLQETQYF
>NA|TRBJ1-1|TRBV6-1|NA
TGTGCCAGCAGTGAAGAGGTGAACACTGAAGCTTTCTTT
CASSEEVNTEAFF
>NA|TRBJ2-7|TRBV27|NA
TGTGCCAGCAGTCTGTTCTCCGGTGGGAGCTCCTACGAGCAGTACTTC
CASSLFSGGSSYEQYF
>NA|TRBJ2-1|TRBV7-8|few
TGTGCCAGCAGCCCCACCAGCGATGAGCAGTTCTTC
CASSPTSDEQFF
>TRBD1|TRBJ1-2|TRBV27|few
TGTGCCAGCAGTCCGGACAGGACCTATGGCTACACCTTC
CASSPDRTYGYTF
>TRBD1|TRBJ2-1|TRBV5-1|NA
TGCGCCAGCAGCTTCGACAGGGAGTACAATGAGCAGTTCTTC
CASSFDREYNEQFF
>NA|TRBJ2-7|TRBV5-4|once
TGTGCCAGCAGCTCAGACGAGCAGTACTTC
CASSSDEQYF
>TRBD2|TRBJ2-2|TRBV7-9|NA
TGTGCCAGCAGCCAAACTAGCGGGAGCGGGGCCGGGGAGCTGTTTTTT
CASSQTSGSGAGELFF
>NA|TRBJ2-1|TRBV27|NA
TGTGCCAGCAGTTTCGGGAGCTCCTACAATGAGCAGTTCTTC
CASSFGSSYNEQFF
>NA|TRBJ1-2|TRBV4-1|once
TGCGCCAGCAGCCAAGCGGTTGACAGGTCGGGCTACACCTTC
CASSQAVDRSGYTF
>NA|TRBJ2-1|TRBV27|NA
TGTGCCAGCAGACACCCGGGGCAGAGCTCCTACAATGAGCAGTTCTTC
CASRHPGQSSYNEQFF
>TRBD2|TRBJ2-5|TRBV10-3|NA
TGTGCCATCAGTGAGTCCGGGCTAGCGGGGGGAATGCAAGAGACCCAGTACTTC
CAISESGLAGGMQETQYF
>NA|TRBJ1-2|TRBV21-1|once
TGTGCCAGCAGCAAATTTGGCCGGGATCAAGGCTACACCTTC
CASSKFGRDQGYTF
>NA|TRBJ1-6|TRBV7-2|few
TGTGCCAGCAGCGCGAGCTCCTATAATTCACCCCTCCACTTT
CASSASSYNSPLHF
>TRBD1|TRBJ1-1|TRBV4-1|NA
TGCGCCAGCAGCCACCCCGGACAGGGAAGTATAGGCGCTTTCTTT
CASSHPGQGSIGAFF
>NA|TRBJ1-3|TRBV19|few
TGTGCCAGTAGTATACGCCATTACTCTGGAAACACCATATATTTT
CASSIRHYSGNTIYF
>NA|TRBJ2-4|TRBV13|NA
TGTGCCAGCAGCGTACGGGACACAAACCTGTACTTC
CASSVRDTNLYF
>TRBD1|TRBJ2-3|TRBV5-1|NA
TGCGCCAGCAGCTCGCCCAAGATAGGACAGGGAAACACAGATACGCAGTATTTT
CASSSPKIGQGNTDTQYF
>TRBD1|TRBJ2-7|TRBV30|NA
TGTGCCTGGAGTCACGGACAGGGGGCCAACGAGCAGTACTTC
CAWSHGQGANEQYF
>NA|TRBJ1-1|TRBV7-2|NA
TGTGCCAGCAGCTTAGGAGGACCGAACACTGAAGCTTTCTTT
CASSLGGPNTEAFF
>NA|TRBJ2-7|TRBV20-1|NA
TGCAGTGCCGCGGACAGCGAGCAGTACTTC
CSAADSEQYF
>NA|TRBJ2-1|TRBV7-2|NA
TGTGCCAGCAGCTTATTATCCCCGGGACAGCGGGATGAGCAGTTCTTC
CASSLLSPGQRDEQFF
>TRBD2|TRBJ2-1|TRBV2|NA
TGTGCCAGTTTTACTAGCGGGAGTTACAATGAGCAGTTCTTC
CASFTSGSYNEQFF
>TRBD2|TRBJ2-7|TRBV5-5|NA
TGTGCCAGCAGTCACGGGACTAGCGCATTAAGCTCCTACGAGCAGTACTTC
CASSHGTSALSSYEQYF
>TRBD1|TRBJ1-1|TRBV15|few
TGTGCCACCAGCAGAGTACGCCAGGGGGCTGGTGAAGCTTTCTTT
CATSRVRQGAGEAFF
>NA|TRBJ2-7|TRBV12-5|NA
TGTGCTAGTGGTTTGGTATGGAACGAGCAGTACTTC
CASGLVWNEQYF
>NA|TRBJ1-1|TRBV6-1|NA
TGTGCCAGCCGCTCGGGGGGTGAAGCTTTCTTT
CASRSGGEAFF
>NA|TRBJ2-1|TRBV15|NA
TGTGCCACCAGCAGATCCGGGCTCCTACGCAATGAGCAGTTCTTC
CATSRSGLLRNEQFF
>TRBD1|TRBJ2-7|TRBV5-8|NA
TGTGCCAGCAGCTTTGACAGGGCAGGGGACGAGCAGTACTTC
CASSFDRAGDEQYF
>TRBD1|TRBJ1-1|TRBV5-1|NA
TGCGCCAGCAGCCTACCGGACAGGGAAGCTTTCTTT
CASSLPDREAFF
>NA|TRBJ1-5|TRBV2|NA
TGTGCCAGCAGAAGGACGGTCGACACCAATCAGCCCCAGCATTTT
CASRRTVDTNQPQHF
>NA|TRBJ2-7|TRBV5-6|NA
TGTGCCAGCAGCTTGGGGGGGTTGTACTCCTACGAGCAGTACTTC
CASSLGGLYSYEQYF
>TRBD2|TRBJ2-1|TRBV9|NA
TGTGCCAGCAGCCCCCGGTCGATTAGCGGGAGTGTGAGCTCCTACAATGAGCAGTTCTTC
CASSPRSISGSVSSYNEQFF
>NA|TRBJ1-1|TRBV6-5|NA
TGTGCCAGCAGTTACAACCCTCGAGCGCCCTACACTGAAGCTTTCTTT
CASSYNPRAPYTEAFF
>NA|TRBJ1-1|TRBV6-5|NA
TGTGCCAGCAGTTACGGTGGAGCGTCTGAAGCTTTCTTT
CASSYGGASEAFF
>TRBD1|TRBJ1-5|TRBV6-4|NA
TGTGCCAGCAGTGATTTGTTAGGACAGGGGGACAGGGGGCGAGAGGTTCCCCAGCATTTT
CASSDLLGQGDRGREVPQHF
>TRBD1|TRBJ1-1|TRBV27|NA
TGTGCCAGCAGCCAACTAGGACAGGGACTAATGAACACTGAAGCTTTCTTT
CASSQLGQGLMNTEAFF
>NA|TRBJ1-2|TRBV29-1|NA
TGCAGCGTTCTTGAGAGGGAGGATAACTATGGCTACACCTTC
CSVLEREDNYGYTF
>NA|TRBJ1-1|TRBV6-4|NA
TGTGCCAGCAGACCGGGACACACGAACACTGAAGCTTTCTTT
CASRPGHTNTEAFF
>TRBD2|TRBJ2-7|TRBV4-1|NA
TGCGCCAGCAGCCCAGTCCACCGGACTAGCGACTACGAGCAGTACTTC
CASSPVHRTSDYEQYF
>NA|TRBJ2-1|TRBV9|NA
TGTGCCAGCAGCGTATGGGTCGGGACCTCCTCCTACAATGAGCAGTTCTTC
CASSVWVGTSSYNEQFF
>NA|TRBJ2-7|TRBV7-6|NA
TGTGCCAGCAGCTTAGATCTTCCCAGATCCTACGAGCAGTACTTC
CASSLDLPRSYEQYF
>NA|TRBJ2-1|TRBV5-4|NA
TGTGCCAGCAGCTTCGGAGGAAATGAGCAGTTCTTC
CASSFGGNEQFF